This T cell receptor beta chain is drawn from a study of regulatory T cells in long-lasting Graves disease. The length of the CDR3 is 16 residues. V shed 4 bases, J shed 0 bases, and the junction held 4 bases outside the gene matches. This clonotype has at least ten counts. As to time point: persistent/refractory GD, antithyroid drugs over 5 years with positive TRAb. Construction of the TCR library relied on RNA isolated from PBMCs. Library construction for TCR beta used iRepertoire HTBI primers and Arm-PCR of CDR3 regions. TCRdb fed the multiplex PCR reads into MiXCR, producing one record per CDR3 protein. The sample includes 300,000 or so distinct CDR3 sequences, about 19% of them seen just once.

V gene TRBV12-3 or TRBV12-4 combines with J gene TRBJ2-5; 11 positions agree with TRBD1. Sample: peripheral blood mononuclear cells (PBMCs), taken when the disease was refractory, from a patient treated with antithyroid drugs. The sequence was collected from a female donor with Graves disease. This CDR3 is CASSSGTGGYQETQYF. The CDR3 DNA sequence: TGTGCCAGCAGTTCAGGGACAGGGGGGTACCAAGAGACCCAGTACTTC.